This T cell receptor (beta chain) is drawn from a study of Graves' ophthalmopathy and Graves' hyperthyroidism. General study results and limits: Detection in blood was also observed for most expanded thyroid clonotypes above 0.001 frequency. Its predictions of ophthalmopathy progression gave the model almost 71% sensitivity and approximately 72% specificity.

Cases classed as stable hyperthyroidism had no ophthalmopathy within 18 months of follow-up. About this clonotype: Its antigen is currently unknown.

With 3 bases removed from V and 4 bases from J, the gap between germline ends came to 7 bases. The CDR3 extends over 12 amino acids. Looked up from germline, CDR1 is SEHNR and CDR2 is FQNEAQ (reference sequence). As the template, RNA transcripts were used to amplify TCR beta CDR3 regions. HTBI primers were employed in first-round RT-PCR, then a second-round multiplex PCR followed. MiXCR, run by TCRdb on the multiplex PCR reads, gives a single entry per CDR3 protein. The sample shows about 380,000 distinct CDR3 sequences, roughly 14% of them seen only once. The chain carries TRBV7-9 and TRBJ2-7; D not certain. The sample taken for sequencing was peripheral blood. The TCR was taken from a woman between 18 and 29 years old with stable Graves' hyperthyroidism. CDR3 loop: CASSFTQYEQYF. The CDR3 DNA reads TGTGCCAGCAGCTTTACACAGTACGAGCAGTACTTC.